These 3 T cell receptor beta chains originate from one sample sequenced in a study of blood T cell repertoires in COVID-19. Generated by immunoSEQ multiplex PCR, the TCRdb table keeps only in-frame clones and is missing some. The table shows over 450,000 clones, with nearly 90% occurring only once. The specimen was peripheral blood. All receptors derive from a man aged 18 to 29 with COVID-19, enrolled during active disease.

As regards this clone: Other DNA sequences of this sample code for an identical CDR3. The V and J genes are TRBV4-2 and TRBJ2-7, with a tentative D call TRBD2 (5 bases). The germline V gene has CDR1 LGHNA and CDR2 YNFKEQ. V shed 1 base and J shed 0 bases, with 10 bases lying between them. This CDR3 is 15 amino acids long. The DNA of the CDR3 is TGTGCCAGCAGCCAAGCGACGGGAAGCTCCTACGAGCAGTACTTC. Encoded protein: CASSQATGSSYEQYF.

CDR3 residues: CASSPYSSGPSYEQYF. CDR3 sequence (DNA): TGCGCCAGCAGCCCATACTCTAGCGGCCCATCCTACGAGCAGTACTTC. The genes are TRBV5-1 and TRBJ2-7, with 7 positions matching TRBD2. Germline CDR1 is SGHRS and CDR2 is YFSETQ. The CDR3 covers 16 residues. V was pared by 4 bases and J by 1 base, with 11 bases of the junction left unmatched.

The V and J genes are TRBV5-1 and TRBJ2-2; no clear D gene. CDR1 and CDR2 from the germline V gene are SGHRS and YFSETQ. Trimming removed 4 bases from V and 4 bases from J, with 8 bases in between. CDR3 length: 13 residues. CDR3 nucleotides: TGCGCCAGCAGCACCACTCTCACCGGGGAGCTGTTTTTT. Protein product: CASSTTLTGELFF.